These T cell receptor beta chains were read from a single sample in a study of blood T cell repertoires in COVID-19. The data were produced by immunoSEQ multiplex PCR, yet TCRdb's version contains in-frame clones alone and is incomplete. The sample lists about 190,000 clones; 75% to 90% were seen once. Sequencing used peripheral blood. The receptors were gathered from a woman between 40 and 55 years old with acute or convalescent COVID-19. CDR3s include the opening cysteine and the closing phenylalanine or tryptophan. Fields, in order: clone size, V gene, J gene, D gene, CDR3 DNA, CDR3 protein. D genes are given only for firm matches. Not all rows give a size; the values are once, few, many and, for expanded clones, a class.

>NA|TRBV29-1|TRBJ1-2|NA
TGCAGCGGACAGCAATCTAACTATGGCTACACCTTC
CSGQQSNYGYTF
>NA|TRBV27|TRBJ2-7|TRBD2
TGTGCCAGCAGTGTGTATAGCGGGAGTTGGTACGAGCAGTACTTC
CASSVYSGSWYEQYF
>NA|TRBV7-2|TRBJ2-3|TRBD2
TGTGCCAGCAGCTCCCAACTAGCGGGGGGGCTAGATACGCAGTATTTT
CASSSQLAGGLDTQYF
>many|TRBV6-5|TRBJ2-7|TRBD2
TGTGCCAGCAGTACTAGCGAGCTGGCGTTTAGGTACTTC
CASSTSELAFRYF
>once|TRBV29-1|TRBJ2-3|NA
TGCAGCGTTGAATATGGAGGTCGGCCGGATACGCAGTATTTT
CSVEYGGRPDTQYF
>NA|TRBV7-2|TRBJ1-1|NA
TGTGCCAGCAGTAGACAGGTGAACACTGAAGCTTTCTTT
CASSRQVNTEAFF
>NA|TRBV28|TRBJ2-3|NA
TGTGCCAGCAGTTTGGGAGGAGATACGCAGTATTTT
CASSLGGDTQYF
>NA|TRBV24-1|TRBJ2-2|NA
TGTGCCACCCGGGAGACTCAAGGCGGGGAGCTGTTTTTT
CATRETQGGELFF
>NA|TRBV4-1|TRBJ1-3|NA
TGCGCCAGCAGCCCGTCCACGGCTGGAAACACCATATATTTT
CASSPSTAGNTIYF
>NA|TRBV18|TRBJ2-1|NA
TGTGCCAGCTCACCACCGCAGGACAATGAGCAGTTCTTC
CASSPPQDNEQFF
>NA|TRBV5-1|TRBJ2-3|NA
TGCGCCAGCAGCTTGGCGGGGTGGAGGGCCACAGATACGCAGTATTTT
CASSLAGWRATDTQYF
>NA|TRBV27|TRBJ2-7|NA
TGTGCCAGCAGAGGCGGGGCAGGGACTCTCTACGAGCAGTACTTC
CASRGGAGTLYEQYF
>NA|TRBV18|TRBJ2-1|TRBD1
TGTGCCAGCTCACCCGGACAGGGCTCCTACAATGAGCAGTTCTTC
CASSPGQGSYNEQFF
>NA|TRBV6-5|TRBJ1-4|NA
TGTGCCAGCAGTTATTCACAGGGAACTAATGAAAAACTGTTTTTT
CASSYSQGTNEKLFF
>once|TRBV5-1|TRBJ2-1|TRBD2
TGCGCCAGCAGCCTCGCCTCTAGCGGCCTTTACAATGAGCAGTTCTTC
CASSLASSGLYNEQFF
>NA|TRBV5-1|TRBJ2-1|NA
TGCGCCAGCAGCTTGAGCGGGAATGAGCAGTTCTTC
CASSLSGNEQFF
>NA|TRBV27|TRBJ1-3|NA
TGTGCCAGCAGCCCCAGCAGGGCAAAAGCTGGAAACACCATATATTTT
CASSPSRAKAGNTIYF
>NA|TRBV12-5|TRBJ2-5|TRBD2
TGTGCTAGTGGCCCTTCCGGGGAGGGGACCCAGTACTTC
CASGPSGEGTQYF